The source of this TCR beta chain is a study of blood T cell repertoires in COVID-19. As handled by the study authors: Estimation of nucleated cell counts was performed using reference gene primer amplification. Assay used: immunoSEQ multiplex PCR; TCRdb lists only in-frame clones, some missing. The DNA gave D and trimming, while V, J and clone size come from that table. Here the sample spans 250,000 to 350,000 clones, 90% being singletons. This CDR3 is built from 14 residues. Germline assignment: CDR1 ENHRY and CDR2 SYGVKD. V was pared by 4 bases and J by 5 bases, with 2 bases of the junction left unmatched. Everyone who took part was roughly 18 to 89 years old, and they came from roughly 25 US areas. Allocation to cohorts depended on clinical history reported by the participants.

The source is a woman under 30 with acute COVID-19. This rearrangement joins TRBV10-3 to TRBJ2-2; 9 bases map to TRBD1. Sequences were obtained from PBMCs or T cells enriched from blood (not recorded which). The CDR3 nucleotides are TGTGCCATCAGTGGACAGGGGGGTACCGGGGAGCTGTTTTTT. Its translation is CAISGQGGTGELFF.